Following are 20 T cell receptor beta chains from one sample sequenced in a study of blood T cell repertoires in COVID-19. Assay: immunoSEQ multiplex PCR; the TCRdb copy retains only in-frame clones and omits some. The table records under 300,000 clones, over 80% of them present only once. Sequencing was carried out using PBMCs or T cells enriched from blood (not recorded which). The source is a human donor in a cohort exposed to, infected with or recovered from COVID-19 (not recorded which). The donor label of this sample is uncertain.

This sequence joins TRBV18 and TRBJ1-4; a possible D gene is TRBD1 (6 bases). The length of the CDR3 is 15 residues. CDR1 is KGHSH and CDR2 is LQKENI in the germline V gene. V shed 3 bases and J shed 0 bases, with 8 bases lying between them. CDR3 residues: CASSPRTATNEKLFF. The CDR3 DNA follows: TGTGCCAGCTCACCCCGGACAGCAACTAATGAAAAACTGTTTTTT. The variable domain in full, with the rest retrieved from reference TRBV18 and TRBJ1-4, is NAGVMQNPRHLVRRRGQEARLRCSPMKGHSHVYWYRQLPEEGLKFMVYLQKENIIDESGMPKERFSAEFPKEGPSILRIQQVVRGDSAAYFCASSPRTATNEKLFFGSGTQLSVL.

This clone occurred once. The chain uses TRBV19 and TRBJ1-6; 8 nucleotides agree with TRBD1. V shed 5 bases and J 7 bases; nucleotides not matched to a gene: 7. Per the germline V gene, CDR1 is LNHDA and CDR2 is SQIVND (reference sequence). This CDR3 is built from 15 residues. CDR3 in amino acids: CASSLTGGINSPLHF. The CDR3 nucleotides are TGTGCCAGTAGTCTAACAGGGGGTATAAATTCACCCCTCCACTTT.

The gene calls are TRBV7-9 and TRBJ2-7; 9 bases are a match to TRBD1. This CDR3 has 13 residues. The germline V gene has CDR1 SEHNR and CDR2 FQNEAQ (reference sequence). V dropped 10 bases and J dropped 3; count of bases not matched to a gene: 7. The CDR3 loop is CATKAGQGYEQYF. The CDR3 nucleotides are TGTGCCACAAAAGCGGGACAGGGCTACGAGCAGTACTTC.

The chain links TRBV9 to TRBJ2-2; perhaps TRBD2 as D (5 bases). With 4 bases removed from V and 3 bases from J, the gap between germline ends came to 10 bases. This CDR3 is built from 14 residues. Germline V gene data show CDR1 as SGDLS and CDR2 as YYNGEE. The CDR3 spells CASSSRTYTGELFF. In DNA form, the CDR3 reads TGTGCCAGCAGCTCCCGGACTTACACCGGGGAGCTGTTTTTT.

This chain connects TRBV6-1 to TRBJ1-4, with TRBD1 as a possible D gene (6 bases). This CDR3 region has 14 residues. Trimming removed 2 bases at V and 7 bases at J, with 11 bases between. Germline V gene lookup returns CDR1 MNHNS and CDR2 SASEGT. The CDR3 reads CASSEWAGVEKLFF. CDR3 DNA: TGTGCCAGCAGTGAATGGGCAGGGGTTGAAAAACTGTTTTTT.

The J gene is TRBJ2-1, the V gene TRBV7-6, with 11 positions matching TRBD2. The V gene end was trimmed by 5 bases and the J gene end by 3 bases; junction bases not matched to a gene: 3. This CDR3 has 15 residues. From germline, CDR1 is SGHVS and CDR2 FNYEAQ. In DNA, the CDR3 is TGTGCCAGCAGCAGGGGACTAGCGGACTACAATGAGCAGTTCTTC. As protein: CASSRGLADYNEQFF.

The CDR3 region has the DNA TGTGCCAGCAGCTTGGGAACCTTGGGGCACACTAATGAAAAACTGTTTTTT. Encoded protein: CASSLGTLGHTNEKLFF. The V and J genes are TRBV7-9 and TRBJ1-4; a possible D gene is TRBD1 (5 bases). Trimming cost V 3 bases and J 2 bases, with 16 bases left between them. The CDR3 spans 17 residues. The germline gives CDR1 SEHNR, CDR2 FQNEAQ (reference sequence).

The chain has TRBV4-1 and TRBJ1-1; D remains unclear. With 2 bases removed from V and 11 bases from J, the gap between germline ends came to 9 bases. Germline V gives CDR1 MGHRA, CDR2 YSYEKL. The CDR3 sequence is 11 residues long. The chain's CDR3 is CASSQSGEAFF. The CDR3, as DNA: TGCGCCAGCAGCCAATCCGGGGAGGCTTTCTTT.

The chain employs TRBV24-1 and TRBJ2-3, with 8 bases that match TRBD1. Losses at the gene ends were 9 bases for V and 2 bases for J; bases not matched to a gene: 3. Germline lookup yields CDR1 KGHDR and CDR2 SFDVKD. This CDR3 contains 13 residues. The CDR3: CATGTGLTDTQYF. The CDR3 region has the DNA TGTGCCACCGGGACAGGCCTCACAGATACGCAGTATTTT.

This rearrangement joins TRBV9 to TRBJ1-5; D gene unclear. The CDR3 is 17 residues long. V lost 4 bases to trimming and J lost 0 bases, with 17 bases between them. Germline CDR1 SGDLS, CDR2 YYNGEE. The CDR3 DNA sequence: TGTGCCAGCAGCCCCCAAAGTCCTAGAAATAGCAATCAGCCCCAGCATTTT. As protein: CASSPQSPRNSNQPQHF.

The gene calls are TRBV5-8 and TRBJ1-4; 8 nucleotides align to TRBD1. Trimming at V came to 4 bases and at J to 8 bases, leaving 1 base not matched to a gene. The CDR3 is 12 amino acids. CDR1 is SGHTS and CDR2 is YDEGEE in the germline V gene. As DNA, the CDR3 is TGTGCCAGCAGCCGGGACAGGGAAAAACTGTTTTTT. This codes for CASSRDREKLFF.

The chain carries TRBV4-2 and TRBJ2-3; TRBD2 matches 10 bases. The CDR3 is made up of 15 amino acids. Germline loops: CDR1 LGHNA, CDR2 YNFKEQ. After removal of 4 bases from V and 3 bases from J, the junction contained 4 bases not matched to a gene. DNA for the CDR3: TGTGCCAGCAGCCTTAGCGGGGGGCAAACAGATACGCAGTATTTT. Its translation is CASSLSGGQTDTQYF.

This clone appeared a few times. Here the CDR3 reads CASSRGTARTEQYF. The CDR3 coding sequence is TGTGCCAGCAGTCGCGGGACAGCAAGAACGGAGCAGTACTTC. The J gene is TRBJ2-7, the V gene TRBV2; possibly TRBD1 for D (7 bases). CDR1 and CDR2 from the germline V gene are SNHLY and FYNNEI. The ends were cut back, 5 bases at V and 7 bases at J, with 18 bases in the middle. The CDR3 contains 14 residues.

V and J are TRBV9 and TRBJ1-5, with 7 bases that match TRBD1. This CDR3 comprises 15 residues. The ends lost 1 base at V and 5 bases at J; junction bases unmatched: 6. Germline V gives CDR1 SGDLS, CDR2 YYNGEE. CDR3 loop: CASSVRGQLHQPQHF. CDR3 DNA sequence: TGTGCCAGCAGCGTAAGGGGACAGCTTCATCAGCCCCAGCATTTT.

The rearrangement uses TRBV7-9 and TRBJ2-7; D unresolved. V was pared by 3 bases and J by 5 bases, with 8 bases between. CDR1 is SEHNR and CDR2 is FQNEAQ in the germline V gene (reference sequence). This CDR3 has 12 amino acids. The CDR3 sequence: CASSLEFNEQYF. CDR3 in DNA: TGTGCCAGCAGCTTGGAGTTCAACGAGCAGTACTTC. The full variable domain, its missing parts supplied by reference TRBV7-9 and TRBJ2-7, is DTGVSQNPRHKITKRGQNVTFRCDPISEHNRLYWYRQTLGQGPEFLTYFQNEAQLEKSRLLSDRFSAERPKGSFSTLEIQRTEQGDSAMYLCASSLEFNEQYFGPGTRLTVT.

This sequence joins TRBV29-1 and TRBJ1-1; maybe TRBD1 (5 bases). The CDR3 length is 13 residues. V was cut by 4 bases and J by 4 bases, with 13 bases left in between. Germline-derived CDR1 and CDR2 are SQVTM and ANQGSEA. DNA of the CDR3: TGCAGCGTTGGACTGGGGCTGACCACTGAAGCTTTCTTT. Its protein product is CSVGLGLTTEAFF.

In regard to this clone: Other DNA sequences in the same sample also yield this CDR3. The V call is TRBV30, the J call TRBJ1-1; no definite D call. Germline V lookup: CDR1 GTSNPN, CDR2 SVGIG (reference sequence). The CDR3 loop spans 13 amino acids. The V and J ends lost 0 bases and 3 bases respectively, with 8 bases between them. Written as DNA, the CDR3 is TGTGCCTGGAGTGTTTTAGGAGACACTGAAGCTTTCTTT. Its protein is CAWSVLGDTEAFF.

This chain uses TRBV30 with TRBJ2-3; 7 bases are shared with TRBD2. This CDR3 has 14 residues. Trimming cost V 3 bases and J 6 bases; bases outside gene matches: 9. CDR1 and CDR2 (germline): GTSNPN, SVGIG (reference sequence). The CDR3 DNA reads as TGTGCCTGGAGCGGGGGAGGGCCCCCGGATACGCAGTATTTT. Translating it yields CAWSGGGPPDTQYF.

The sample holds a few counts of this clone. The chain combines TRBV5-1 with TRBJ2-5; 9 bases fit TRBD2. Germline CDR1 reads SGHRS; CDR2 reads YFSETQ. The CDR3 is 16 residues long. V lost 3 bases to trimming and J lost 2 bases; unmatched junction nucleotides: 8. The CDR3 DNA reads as TGCGCCAGCAGCTCGCCGACTAGCGGAATTCAAGAGACCCAGTACTTC. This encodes CASSSPTSGIQETQYF. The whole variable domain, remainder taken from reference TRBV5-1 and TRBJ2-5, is KAGVTQTPRYLIKTRGQQVTLSCSPISGHRSVSWYQQTPGQGLQFLFEYFSETQRNKGNFPGRFSGRQFSNSRSEMNVSTLELGDSALYLCASSSPTSGIQETQYFGPGTRLLVL.

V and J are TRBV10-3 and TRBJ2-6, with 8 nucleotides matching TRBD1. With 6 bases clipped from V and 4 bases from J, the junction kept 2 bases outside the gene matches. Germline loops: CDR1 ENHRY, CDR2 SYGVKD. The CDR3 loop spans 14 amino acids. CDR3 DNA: TGTGCCATCAGGACAGGGGAAGGGGCCAACGTCCTGACTTTC. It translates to CAIRTGEGANVLTF.